This TCR beta chain was retrieved from a study of beta chain features in type 1 diabetes. Study findings and constraints: Shortening of TCRB CDR3s, moderate but significant, appeared in all four CD4+ subsets of Type 1 diabetes patients.

The germline gives CDR1 SGHDT, CDR2 YYEEEE. The CDR3 consists of 14 residues. V was pared by 4 bases and J by 11 bases, with 18 bases between. Reverse transcription of all isolated RNA meant that expressed TCRB transcripts were sequenced. Assay: immunoSEQ multiplex PCR; the TCRdb copy retains only in-frame clones and omits some. The repertoire holds about 270,000 clones, with 13% to 15% as singletons. As to this clone: Its antigen remains unknown.

The TCR sequence derives from a man aged 25-40 years with type 1 diabetes. J is TRBJ1-4 and V is TRBV5-6; D ambiguous. The sequenced sample consisted of naive CD4+ T cells from blood. The CDR3 nucleotides read TGTGCCAGCAGCCTCAAAGCAGCTATGAGGAAACTGTTTTTT. It is translated as CASSLKAAMRKLFF.